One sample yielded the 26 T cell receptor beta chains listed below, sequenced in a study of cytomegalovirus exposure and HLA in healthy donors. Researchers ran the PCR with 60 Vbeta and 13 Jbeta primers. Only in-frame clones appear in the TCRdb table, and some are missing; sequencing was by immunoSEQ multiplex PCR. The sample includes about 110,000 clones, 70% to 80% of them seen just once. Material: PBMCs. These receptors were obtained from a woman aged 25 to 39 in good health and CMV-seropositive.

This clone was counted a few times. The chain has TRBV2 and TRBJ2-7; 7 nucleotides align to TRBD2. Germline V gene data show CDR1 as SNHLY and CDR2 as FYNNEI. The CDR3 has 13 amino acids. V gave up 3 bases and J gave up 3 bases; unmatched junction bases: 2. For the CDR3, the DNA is TGTGCCAGCAGTGAGGGGGACTACTACGAGCAGTACTTC. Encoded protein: CASSEGDYYEQYF.

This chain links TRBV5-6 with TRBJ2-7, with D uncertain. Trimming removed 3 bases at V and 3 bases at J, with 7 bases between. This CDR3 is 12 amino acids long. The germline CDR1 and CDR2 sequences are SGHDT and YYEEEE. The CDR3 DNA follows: TGTGCCAGCAGCTACAACAGCTACGAGCAGTACTTC. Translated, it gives CASSYNSYEQYF.

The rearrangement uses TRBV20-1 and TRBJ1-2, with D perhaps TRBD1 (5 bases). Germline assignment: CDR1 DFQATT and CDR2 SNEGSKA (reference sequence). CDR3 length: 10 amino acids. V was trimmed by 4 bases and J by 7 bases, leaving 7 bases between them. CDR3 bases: TGCAGTGCTAAGGGGTTTGGCTACACCTTC. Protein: CSAKGFGYTF.

The CDR3 is CASSPGQRQETQYF. CDR3 DNA sequence: TGCGCCAGCAGCCCTGGACAGAGACAAGAGACCCAGTACTTC. The gene calls are TRBV5-1 and TRBJ2-5; a possible D gene is TRBD1 (6 bases). This CDR3 region has 14 residues. CDR1 SGHRS and CDR2 YFSETQ come from the germline V gene. Trimming removed 4 bases from V and 2 bases from J, with 12 bases in between.

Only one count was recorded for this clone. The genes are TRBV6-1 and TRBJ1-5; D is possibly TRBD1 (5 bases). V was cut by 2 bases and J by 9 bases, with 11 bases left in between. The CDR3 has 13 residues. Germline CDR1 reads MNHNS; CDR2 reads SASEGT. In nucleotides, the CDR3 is TGTGCCAGCAGTGAAAGGGGTGATGGGCCCCAGCATTTT. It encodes CASSERGDGPQHF.

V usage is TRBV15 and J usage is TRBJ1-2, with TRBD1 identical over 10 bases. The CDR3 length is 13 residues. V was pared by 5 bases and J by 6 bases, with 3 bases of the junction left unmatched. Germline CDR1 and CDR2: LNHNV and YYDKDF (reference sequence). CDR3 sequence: CATSLDRGHGYTF. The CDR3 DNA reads TGTGCCACCAGCCTAGACAGGGGGCATGGCTACACCTTC.

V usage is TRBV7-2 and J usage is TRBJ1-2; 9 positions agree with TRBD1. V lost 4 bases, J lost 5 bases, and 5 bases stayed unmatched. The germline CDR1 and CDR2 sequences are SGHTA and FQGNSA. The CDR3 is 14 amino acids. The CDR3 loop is CASSSDRGWYGYTF. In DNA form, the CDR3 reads TGTGCCAGCAGCTCGGACAGGGGTTGGTATGGCTACACCTTC.

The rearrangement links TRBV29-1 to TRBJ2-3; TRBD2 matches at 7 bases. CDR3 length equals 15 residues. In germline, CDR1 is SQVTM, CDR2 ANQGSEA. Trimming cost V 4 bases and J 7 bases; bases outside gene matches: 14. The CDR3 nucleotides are TGCAGCGTTGTCGGGGGGATACTATATATGAATACGCAGTATTTT. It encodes CSVVGGILYMNTQYF.

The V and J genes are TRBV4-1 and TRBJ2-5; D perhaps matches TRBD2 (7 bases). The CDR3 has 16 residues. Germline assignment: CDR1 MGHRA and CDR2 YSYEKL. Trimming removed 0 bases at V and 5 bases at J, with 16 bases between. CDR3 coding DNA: TGCGCCAGCAGCCAAGATTCGCGGGGGCTCGGGGAGACCCAGTACTTC. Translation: CASSQDSRGLGETQYF.

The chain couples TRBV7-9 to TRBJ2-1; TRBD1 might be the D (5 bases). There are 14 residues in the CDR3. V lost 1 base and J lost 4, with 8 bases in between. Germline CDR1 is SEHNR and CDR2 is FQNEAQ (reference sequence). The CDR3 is CASSLVTGYNEQFF. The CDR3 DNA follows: TGTGCCAGCAGCTTAGTTACAGGTTACAATGAGCAGTTCTTC.

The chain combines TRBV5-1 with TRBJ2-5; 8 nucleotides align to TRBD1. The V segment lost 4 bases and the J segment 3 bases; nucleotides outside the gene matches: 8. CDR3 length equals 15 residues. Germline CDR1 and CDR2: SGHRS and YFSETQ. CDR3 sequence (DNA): TGCGCCAGCAGCCTTGCAGGGGGCCCTGAAGAGACCCAGTACTTC. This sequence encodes CASSLAGGPEETQYF.

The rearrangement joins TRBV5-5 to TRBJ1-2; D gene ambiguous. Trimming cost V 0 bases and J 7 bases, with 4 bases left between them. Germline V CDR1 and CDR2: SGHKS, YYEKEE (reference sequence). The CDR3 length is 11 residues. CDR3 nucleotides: TGTGCCAGCAGCTTGGAAGCTGGCTACACCTTC. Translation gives CASSLEAGYTF.

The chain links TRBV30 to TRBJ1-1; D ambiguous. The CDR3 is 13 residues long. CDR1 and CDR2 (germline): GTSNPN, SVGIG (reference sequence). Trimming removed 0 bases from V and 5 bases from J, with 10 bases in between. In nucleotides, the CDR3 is TGTGCCTGGAGTGTCGGGGAAATGACTGAAGCTTTCTTT. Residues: CAWSVGEMTEAFF.

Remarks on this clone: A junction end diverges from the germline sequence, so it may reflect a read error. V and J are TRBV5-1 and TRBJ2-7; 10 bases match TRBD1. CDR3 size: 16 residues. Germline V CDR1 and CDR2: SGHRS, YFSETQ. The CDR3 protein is CASSPRTTPTGGEQHF. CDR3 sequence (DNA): TGCGCCAGCAGCCCGAGGACAACACCGACAGGGGGCGAGCAGCACTTC. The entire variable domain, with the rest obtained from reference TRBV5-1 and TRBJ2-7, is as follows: KAGVTQTPRYLIKTRGQQVTLSCSPISGHRSVSWYQQTPGQGLQFLFEYFSETQRNKGNFPGRFSGRQFSNSRSEMNVSTLELGDSALYLCASSPRTTPTGGEQHFGPGTRLTVT.

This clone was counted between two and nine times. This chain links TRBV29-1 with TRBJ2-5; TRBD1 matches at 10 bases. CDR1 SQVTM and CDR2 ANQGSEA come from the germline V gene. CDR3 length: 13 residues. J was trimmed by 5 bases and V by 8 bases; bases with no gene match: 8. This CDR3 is CSSQDRGWETQYF. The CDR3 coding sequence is TGCAGCTCCCAGGACAGGGGGTGGGAGACCCAGTACTTC.

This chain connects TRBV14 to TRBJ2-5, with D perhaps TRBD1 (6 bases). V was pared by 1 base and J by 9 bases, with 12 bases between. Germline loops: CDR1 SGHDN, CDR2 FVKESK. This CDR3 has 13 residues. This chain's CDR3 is CASSQGGRGPQYF. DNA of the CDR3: TGTGCCAGCAGCCAAGGAGGCAGGGGACCCCAGTACTTC. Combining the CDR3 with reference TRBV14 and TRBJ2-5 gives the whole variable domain EAGVTQFPSHSVIEKGQTVTLRCDPISGHDNLYWYRRVMGKEIKFLLHFVKESKQDESGMPNNRFLAERTGGTYSTLKVQPAELEDSGVYFCASSQGGRGPQYFGPGTRLLVL.

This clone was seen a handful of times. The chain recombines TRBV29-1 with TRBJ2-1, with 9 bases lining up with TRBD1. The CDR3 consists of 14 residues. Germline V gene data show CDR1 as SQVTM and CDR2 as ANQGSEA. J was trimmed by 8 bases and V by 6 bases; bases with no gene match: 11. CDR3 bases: TGCAGCGTCCCGATCGACTACAGGGGGCATGAGCAGTTCTTC. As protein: CSVPIDYRGHEQFF.

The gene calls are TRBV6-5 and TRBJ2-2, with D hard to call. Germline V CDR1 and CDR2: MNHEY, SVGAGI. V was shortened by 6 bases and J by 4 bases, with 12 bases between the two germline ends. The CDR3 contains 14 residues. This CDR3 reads CASRSSFRTGELFF. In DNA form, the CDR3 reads TGTGCCAGCAGGTCCTCTTTCCGCACCGGGGAGCTGTTTTTT.

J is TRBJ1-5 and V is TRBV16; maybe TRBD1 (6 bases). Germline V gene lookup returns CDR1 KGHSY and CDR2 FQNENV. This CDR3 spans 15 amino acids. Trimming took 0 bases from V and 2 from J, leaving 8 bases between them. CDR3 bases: TGTGCCAGCAGCCAATCGAGGACAGGCAATCAGCCCCAGCATTTT. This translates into CASSQSRTGNQPQHF.

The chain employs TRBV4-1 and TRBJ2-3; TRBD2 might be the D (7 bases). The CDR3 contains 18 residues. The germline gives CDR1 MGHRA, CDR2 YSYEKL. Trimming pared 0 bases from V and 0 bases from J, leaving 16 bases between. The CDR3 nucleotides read TGCGCCAGCAGCCAAGACGGGGGGCCGACAGAGAGCACAGATACGCAGTATTTT. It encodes CASSQDGGPTESTDTQYF.

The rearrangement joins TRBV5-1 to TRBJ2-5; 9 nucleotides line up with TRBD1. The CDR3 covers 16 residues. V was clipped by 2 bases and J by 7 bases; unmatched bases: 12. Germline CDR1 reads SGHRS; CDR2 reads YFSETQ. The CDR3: CASSFAGQGSGGTQYF. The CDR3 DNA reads TGCGCCAGCAGCTTCGCGGGACAGGGAAGTGGAGGGACCCAGTACTTC. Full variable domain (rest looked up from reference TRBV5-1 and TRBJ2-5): KAGVTQTPRYLIKTRGQQVTLSCSPISGHRSVSWYQQTPGQGLQFLFEYFSETQRNKGNFPGRFSGRQFSNSRSEMNVSTLELGDSALYLCASSFAGQGSGGTQYFGPGTRLLVL.

The CDR3 loop is CASSFTGANTGELFF. The CDR3 coding sequence is TGCGCCAGCAGCTTCACAGGGGCAAACACCGGGGAGCTGTTTTTT. The J gene is TRBJ2-2, the V gene TRBV5-1, with 7 positions matching TRBD1. CDR3 length equals 15 residues. Germline CDR1 SGHRS, CDR2 YFSETQ. The V segment lost 2 bases and the J segment 2 bases; nucleotides outside the gene matches: 3.

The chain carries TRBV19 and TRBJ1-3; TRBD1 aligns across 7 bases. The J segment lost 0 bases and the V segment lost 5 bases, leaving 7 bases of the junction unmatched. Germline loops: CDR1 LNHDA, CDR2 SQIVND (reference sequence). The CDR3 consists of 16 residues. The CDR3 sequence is CASSVRQGNSGNTIYF. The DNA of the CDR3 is TGTGCCAGTAGTGTTCGACAGGGCAACTCTGGAAACACCATATATTTT.

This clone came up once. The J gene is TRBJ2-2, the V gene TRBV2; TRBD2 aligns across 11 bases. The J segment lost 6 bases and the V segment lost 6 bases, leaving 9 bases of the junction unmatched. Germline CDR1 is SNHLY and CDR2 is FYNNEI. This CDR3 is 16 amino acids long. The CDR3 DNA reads TGTGCCAGCAGGCAAACTAGCGGGAGTAGAGCCGGGGAGCTGTTTTTT. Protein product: CASRQTSGSRAGELFF. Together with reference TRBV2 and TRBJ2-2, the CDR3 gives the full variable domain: EPEVTQTPSHQVTQMGQEVILRCVPISNHLYFYWYRQILGQKVEFLVSFYNNEISEKSEIFDDQFSVERPDGSNFTLKIRSTKLEDSAMYFCASRQTSGSRAGELFFGEGSRLTVL.

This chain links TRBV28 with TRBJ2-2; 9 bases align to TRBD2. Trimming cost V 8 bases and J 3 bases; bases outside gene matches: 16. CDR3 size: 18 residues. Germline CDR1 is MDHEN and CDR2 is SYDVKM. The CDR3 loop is CASSSRLTSGGHTGELFF. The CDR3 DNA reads TGTGCCAGCTCCTCTCGCTTGACTAGCGGTGGGCACACCGGGGAGCTGTTTTTT.

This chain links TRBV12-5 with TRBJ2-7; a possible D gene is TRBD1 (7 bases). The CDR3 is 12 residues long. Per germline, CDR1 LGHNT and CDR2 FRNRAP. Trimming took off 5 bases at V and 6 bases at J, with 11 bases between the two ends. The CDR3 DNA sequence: TGTGCTAGTGGTAGACAGGGACTCGAGCAGTACTTC. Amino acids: CASGRQGLEQYF.